This is a list of T cell receptor beta chains from one sample in a study of prognosis after radiotherapy for stage I lung cancer. TCRdb reanalysed the multiplex PCR reads using MiXCR and keeps one entry per CDR3 protein. The top ten clones hold 7.5% of a sample with about 59,000 distinct CDR3 sequences, approximately 26% of them seen once. The specimen was PBMCs, collected before or after stereotactic body radiation therapy (not recorded which). These TCRs come from a donor older than 45 with non-small cell lung cancer. The CDR3 runs from the conserved cysteine through the conserved F or W. Each record gives: J gene, V gene, D gene, clone size, CDR3 DNA, CDR3 protein. D genes are given only for firm matches. Where a row states a size, it is once, few, many or the class of an expanded clone; other rows omit it.

j_call: TRBJ1-5; v_call: TRBV6-1; d_call: NA; clone_size: many; cdr3_nt: TGTGCCGTTAGGTCTGGGAGATTTCTCAATCAGCCCCAGCATTTT; cdr3_aa: CAVRSGRFLNQPQHF
j_call: TRBJ1-2; v_call: TRBV11-2; d_call: NA; clone_size: many; cdr3_nt: TGTGCCAGCAGCTTAACTACGCTGGACTATGGCTACACCTTC; cdr3_aa: CASSLTTLDYGYTF
j_call: TRBJ1-6; v_call: TRBV11-2; d_call: NA; clone_size: many; cdr3_nt: TGTGCCAGCACACCCGGACAGCACTTCTCCTATAATTCACCCCTCCACTTT; cdr3_aa: CASTPGQHFSYNSPLHF
j_call: TRBJ2-1; v_call: TRBV20-1; d_call: NA; clone_size: many; cdr3_nt: TGCAGTGCTAGAGATCGCCCCAATGAGCAGTTCTTC; cdr3_aa: CSARDRPNEQFF
j_call: TRBJ1-2; v_call: TRBV3-1; d_call: NA; clone_size: many; cdr3_nt: TGTGCCAGCAGCCCCCCCGGGGGGGTCCTCGGCTACACCTTC; cdr3_aa: CASSPPGGVLGYTF
j_call: TRBJ2-7; v_call: TRBV11-2; d_call: NA; clone_size: many; cdr3_nt: TGTGCCAGCAAGCTTACCCAGGGGGGATCCTACGAGCAGTACTTC; cdr3_aa: CASKLTQGGSYEQYF
j_call: TRBJ1-5; v_call: TRBV6-8; d_call: TRBD1; clone_size: NA; cdr3_nt: TGTGCCAGCAGTTCTCCGGGACAGGGAGGTGTGGAGCCACAGCATTTT; cdr3_aa: CASSSPGQGGVEPQHF
j_call: TRBJ1-2; v_call: TRBV5-8; d_call: TRBD1; clone_size: many; cdr3_nt: TGTGCCAGCAACCCCTCCCAGGACAGGGTATTATATGGCTACACCTTC; cdr3_aa: CASNPSQDRVLYGYTF
j_call: TRBJ1-2; v_call: TRBV3-1; d_call: NA; clone_size: many; cdr3_nt: TGTGCCAGCAGCCCCGGGCAGGCGCCATATGGCTACACCTTC; cdr3_aa: CASSPGQAPYGYTF
j_call: TRBJ1-1; v_call: TRBV7-2; d_call: NA; clone_size: many; cdr3_nt: TGTGCCAGCAGCGTGGGGGGGGCGAACACTGAAGCTTTCTTT; cdr3_aa: CASSVGGANTEAFF
j_call: TRBJ2-1; v_call: TRBV20-1; d_call: NA; clone_size: NA; cdr3_nt: TGCAGTGCTAATCCCGGGGGGCGCTTCTTC; cdr3_aa: CSANPGGRFF
j_call: TRBJ2-7; v_call: TRBV19; d_call: TRBD1; clone_size: many; cdr3_nt: TGTGCCAGTAGTGACAGGGGCTCTGCGTACTTC; cdr3_aa: CASSDRGSAYF
j_call: TRBJ2-3; v_call: TRBV6-1; d_call: NA; clone_size: many; cdr3_nt: TGTGCCAGCAGTGAACGTGGCGGGGACACAGATACGCAGTATTTT; cdr3_aa: CASSERGGDTDTQYF
j_call: TRBJ1-2; v_call: TRBV2; d_call: TRBD1; clone_size: many; cdr3_nt: TGTGCCAGCAGCGATTCGAGACAGGGTGGCTACACCTTC; cdr3_aa: CASSDSRQGGYTF
j_call: TRBJ1-1; v_call: TRBV20-1; d_call: NA; clone_size: many; cdr3_nt: TGCAGTGCTATTGGCCCCGGGGGAGGGACTGAAGCTTTCTTT; cdr3_aa: CSAIGPGGGTEAFF
j_call: TRBJ2-2; v_call: TRBV7-8; d_call: NA; clone_size: many; cdr3_nt: TGTGCCAGCATCCAGAGTGGGGACACCGGGGAGCTGTTTTTT; cdr3_aa: CASIQSGDTGELFF
j_call: TRBJ2-5; v_call: TRBV5-6; d_call: TRBD2; clone_size: few; cdr3_nt: TGTGCCAGCAGCCCAGCCGGGGGGGCCCTATATCCTCAAGAGACCCAGTACTTC; cdr3_aa: CASSPAGGALYPQETQYF
j_call: TRBJ1-6; v_call: TRBV28; d_call: TRBD1; clone_size: many; cdr3_nt: TGTGCCAGCAGTTTGCCAACAGGGGGCAGATCACCCCTCCACTTT; cdr3_aa: CASSLPTGGRSPLHF